This TCR beta chain emerged from a study of OX40 agonist ivuxolimab in advanced cancers. Findings and limits, study-wide: At 0.1 to 3.0 mg/kg, clonal expansion of CD4+ and CD8+ blood T cells had occurred by week 6.

As to this clone: What it binds is unknown.

The CDR3 loop spans 17 amino acids. After removal of 5 bases from V and 1 base from J, the junction contained 5 bases not matched to a gene. Germline assignment: CDR1 SNHLY and CDR2 FYNNEI. Assay: immunoSEQ multiplex PCR; the TCRdb copy retains only in-frame clones and omits some. Of 14,000 or so clones listed, roughly 76% were seen once; the top ten hold about 15%. The V and J genes are TRBV2 and TRBJ2-5, with 15 bases aligning to TRBD2. The sequence came from an adult with an advanced solid tumor such as melanoma, head and neck, liver or kidney cancer. The sequenced sample was CD4+ or CD8+ T cells sorted from blood, obtained in a trial of the OX40 agonist ivuxolimab. CDR3 DNA sequence: TGTGCCAGCAGTTCGGGACTAGCGGGGGGATCCCAAGAGACCCAGTACTTC. The encoded protein is CASSSGLAGGSQETQYF.